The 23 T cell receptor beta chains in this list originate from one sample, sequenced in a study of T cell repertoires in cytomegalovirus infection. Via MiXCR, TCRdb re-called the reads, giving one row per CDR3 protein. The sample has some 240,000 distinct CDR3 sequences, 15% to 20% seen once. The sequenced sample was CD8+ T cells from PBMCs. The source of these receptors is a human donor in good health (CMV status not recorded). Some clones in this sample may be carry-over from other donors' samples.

In DNA form, the CDR3 reads TGTGCCAGCAGTTTAGCGGGACAGGCAGATACGCAGTATTTT. Its translation: CASSLAGQADTQYF. This sequence joins TRBV28 and TRBJ2-3; 8 bases fit TRBD1. V was pared by 2 bases and J by 4 bases, with 2 bases of the junction left unmatched. This CDR3 spans 14 amino acids. Per germline, CDR1 MDHEN and CDR2 SYDVKM.

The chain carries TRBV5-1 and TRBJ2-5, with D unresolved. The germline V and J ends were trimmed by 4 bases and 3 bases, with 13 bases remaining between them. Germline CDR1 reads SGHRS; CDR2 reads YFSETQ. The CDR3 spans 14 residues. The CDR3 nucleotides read TGCGCCAGCAGCCCTTTTGTGACCAAAGAGACCCAGTACTTC. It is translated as CASSPFVTKETQYF.

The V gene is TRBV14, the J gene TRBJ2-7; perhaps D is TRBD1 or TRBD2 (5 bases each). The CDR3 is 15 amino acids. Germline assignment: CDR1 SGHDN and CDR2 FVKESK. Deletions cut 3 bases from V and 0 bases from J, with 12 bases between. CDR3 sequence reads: CASSQGLGISYEQYF. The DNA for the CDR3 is TGTGCCAGCAGCCAGGGGCTCGGGATCTCCTACGAGCAGTACTTC.

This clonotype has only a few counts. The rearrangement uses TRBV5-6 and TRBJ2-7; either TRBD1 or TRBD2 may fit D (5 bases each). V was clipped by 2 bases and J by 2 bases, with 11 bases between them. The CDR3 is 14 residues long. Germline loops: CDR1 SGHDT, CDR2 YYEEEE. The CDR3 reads CASSFGTETYEQYF. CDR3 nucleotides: TGTGCCAGCAGCTTTGGGACGGAGACCTACGAGCAGTACTTC.

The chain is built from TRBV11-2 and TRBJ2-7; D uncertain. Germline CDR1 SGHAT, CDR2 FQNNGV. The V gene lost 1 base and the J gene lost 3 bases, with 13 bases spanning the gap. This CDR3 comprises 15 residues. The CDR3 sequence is CASSLVVGLNYEQYF. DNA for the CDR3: TGTGCCAGCAGCTTAGTTGTGGGTTTGAACTACGAGCAGTACTTC.

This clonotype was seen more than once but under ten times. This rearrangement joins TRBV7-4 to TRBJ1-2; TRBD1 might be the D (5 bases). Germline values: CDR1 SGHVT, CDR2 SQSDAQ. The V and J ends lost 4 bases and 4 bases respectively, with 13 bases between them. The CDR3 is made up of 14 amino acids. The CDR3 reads CASSSPWGPYGYTF. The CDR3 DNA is TGTGCCAGCAGCTCCCCCTGGGGACCCTATGGCTACACCTTC.

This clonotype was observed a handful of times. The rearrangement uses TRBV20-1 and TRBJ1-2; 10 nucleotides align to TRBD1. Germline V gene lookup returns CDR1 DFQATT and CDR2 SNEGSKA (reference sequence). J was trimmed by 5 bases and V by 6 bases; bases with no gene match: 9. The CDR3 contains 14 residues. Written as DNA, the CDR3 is TGCAGTGCCCGGACGACAGGGGGCCATTATGGCTACACCTTC. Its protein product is CSARTTGGHYGYTF.

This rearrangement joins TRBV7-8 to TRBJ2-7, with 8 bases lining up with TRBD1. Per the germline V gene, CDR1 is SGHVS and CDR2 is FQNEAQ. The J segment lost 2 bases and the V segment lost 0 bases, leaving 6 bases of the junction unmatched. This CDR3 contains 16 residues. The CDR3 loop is CASSLAGTGPTYEQYF. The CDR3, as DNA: TGTGCCAGCAGCTTAGCGGGGACAGGTCCTACCTACGAGCAGTACTTC. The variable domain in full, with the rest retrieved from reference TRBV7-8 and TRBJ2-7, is GAGVSQSPRYKVAKRGQDVALRCDPISGHVSLFWYQQALGQGPEFLTYFQNEAQLDKSGLPSDRFFAERPEGSVSTLKIQRTQQEDSAVYLCASSLAGTGPTYEQYFGPGTRLTVT.

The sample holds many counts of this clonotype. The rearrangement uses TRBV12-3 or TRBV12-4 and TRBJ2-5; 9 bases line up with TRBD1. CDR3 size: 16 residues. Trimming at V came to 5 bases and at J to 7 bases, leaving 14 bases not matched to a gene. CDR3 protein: CASSPMTGGGFGTQYF. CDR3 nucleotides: TGTGCCAGCAGTCCCATGACAGGGGGTGGATTTGGGACCCAGTACTTC.

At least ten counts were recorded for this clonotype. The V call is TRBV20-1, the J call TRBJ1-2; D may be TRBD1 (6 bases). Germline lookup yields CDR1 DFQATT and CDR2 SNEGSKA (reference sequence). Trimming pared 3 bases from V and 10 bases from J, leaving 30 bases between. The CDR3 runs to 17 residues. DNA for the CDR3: TGCAGTGCTAGGCCCACAGGGCACACGGGTCTCGCCCTACCCTACACCTTC. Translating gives CSARPTGHTGLALPYTF.

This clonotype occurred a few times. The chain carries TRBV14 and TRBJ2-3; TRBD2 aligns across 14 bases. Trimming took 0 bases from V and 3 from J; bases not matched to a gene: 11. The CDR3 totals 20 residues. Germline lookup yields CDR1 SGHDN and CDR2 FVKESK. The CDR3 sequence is CASSQESSSGLAGVTDTQYF. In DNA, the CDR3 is TGTGCCAGCAGCCAAGAGAGTTCATCGGGACTAGCGGGGGTAACAGATACGCAGTATTTT.

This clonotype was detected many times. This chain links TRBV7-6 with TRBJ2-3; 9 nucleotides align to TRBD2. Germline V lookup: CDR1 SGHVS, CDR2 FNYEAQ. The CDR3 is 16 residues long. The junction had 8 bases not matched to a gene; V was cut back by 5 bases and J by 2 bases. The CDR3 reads CASSVKAGGSTDTQYF. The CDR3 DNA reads TGTGCCAGCAGCGTGAAAGCGGGGGGCTCCACAGATACGCAGTATTTT.

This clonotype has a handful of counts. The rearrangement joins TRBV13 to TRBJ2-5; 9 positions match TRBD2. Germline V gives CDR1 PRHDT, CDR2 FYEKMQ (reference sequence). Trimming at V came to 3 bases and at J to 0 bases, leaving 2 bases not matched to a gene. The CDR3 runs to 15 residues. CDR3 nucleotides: TGTGCCAGCAGCTTGTTAGCGGGGGACCAAGAGACCCAGTACTTC. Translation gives CASSLLAGDQETQYF.

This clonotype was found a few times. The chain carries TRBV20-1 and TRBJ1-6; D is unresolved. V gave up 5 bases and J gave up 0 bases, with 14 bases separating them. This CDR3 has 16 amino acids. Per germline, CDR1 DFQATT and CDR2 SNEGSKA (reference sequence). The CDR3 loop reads CSARTPESSYNSPLHF. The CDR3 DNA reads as TGCAGTGCTCGAACCCCGGAGAGCTCCTATAATTCACCCCTCCACTTT.

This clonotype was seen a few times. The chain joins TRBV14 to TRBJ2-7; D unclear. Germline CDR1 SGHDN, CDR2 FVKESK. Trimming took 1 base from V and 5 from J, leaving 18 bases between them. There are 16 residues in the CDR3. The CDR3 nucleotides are TGTGCCAGCAGCCAAGGTCTACTCTCTATAGGGAACGAGCAGTACTTC. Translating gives CASSQGLLSIGNEQYF.

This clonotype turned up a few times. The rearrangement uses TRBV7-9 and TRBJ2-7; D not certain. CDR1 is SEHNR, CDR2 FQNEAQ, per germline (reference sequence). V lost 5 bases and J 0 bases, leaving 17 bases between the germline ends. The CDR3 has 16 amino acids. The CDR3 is CASSPAVGRSSYEQYF. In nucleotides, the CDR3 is TGTGCCAGCAGCCCGGCGGTAGGGCGAAGCTCCTACGAGCAGTACTTC.

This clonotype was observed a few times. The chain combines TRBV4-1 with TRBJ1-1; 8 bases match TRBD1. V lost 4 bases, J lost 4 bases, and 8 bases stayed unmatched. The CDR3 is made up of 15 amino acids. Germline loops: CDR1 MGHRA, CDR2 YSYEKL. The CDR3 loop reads CASSPQSGGLTEAFF. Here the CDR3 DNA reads TGCGCCAGCAGCCCCCAGTCAGGGGGCCTCACTGAAGCTTTCTTT.

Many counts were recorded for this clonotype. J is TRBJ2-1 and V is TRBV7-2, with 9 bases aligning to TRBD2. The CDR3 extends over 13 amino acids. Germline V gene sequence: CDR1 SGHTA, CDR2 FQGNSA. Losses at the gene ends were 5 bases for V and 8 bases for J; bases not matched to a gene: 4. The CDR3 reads CASSPGLAYEQFF. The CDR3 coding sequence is TGTGCCAGCAGCCCGGGACTAGCTTATGAGCAGTTCTTC.

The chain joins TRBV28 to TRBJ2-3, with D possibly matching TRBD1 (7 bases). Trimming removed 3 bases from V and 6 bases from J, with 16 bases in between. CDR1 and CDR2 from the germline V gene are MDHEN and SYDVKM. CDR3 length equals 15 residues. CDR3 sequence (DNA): TGTGCCAGCAGTTTTGGAGGGGGCCCGGGGGATACGCAGTATTTT. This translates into CASSFGGGPGDTQYF. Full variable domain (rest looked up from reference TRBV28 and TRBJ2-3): DVKVTQSSRYLVKRTGEKVFLECVQDMDHENMFWYRQDPGLGLRLIYFSYDVKMKEKGDIPEGYSVSREKKERFSLILESASTNQTSMYLCASSFGGGPGDTQYFGPGTRLTVL.

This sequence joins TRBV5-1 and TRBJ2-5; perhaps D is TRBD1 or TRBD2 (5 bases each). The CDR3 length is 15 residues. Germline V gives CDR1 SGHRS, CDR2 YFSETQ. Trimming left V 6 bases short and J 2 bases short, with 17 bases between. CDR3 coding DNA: TGCGCCAGCAACGAACAGGAGGCAACACAAGAGACCCAGTACTTC. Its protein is CASNEQEATQETQYF.

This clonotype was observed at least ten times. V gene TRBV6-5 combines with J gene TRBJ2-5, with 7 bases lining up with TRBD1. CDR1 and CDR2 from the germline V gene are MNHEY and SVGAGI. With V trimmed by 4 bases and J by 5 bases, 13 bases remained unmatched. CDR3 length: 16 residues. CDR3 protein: CASSSNVGQFQETQYF. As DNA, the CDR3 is TGTGCCAGCAGTTCCAACGTGGGACAGTTTCAGGAGACCCAGTACTTC.

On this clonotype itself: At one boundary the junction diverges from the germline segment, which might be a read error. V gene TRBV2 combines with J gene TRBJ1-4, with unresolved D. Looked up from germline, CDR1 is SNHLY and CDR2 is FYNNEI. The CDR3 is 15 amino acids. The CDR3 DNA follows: TGTGCCAGCGGTGAAGATTTCAGACCGAATGAAAAACTGTTTTTT. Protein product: CASGEDFRPNEKLFF.

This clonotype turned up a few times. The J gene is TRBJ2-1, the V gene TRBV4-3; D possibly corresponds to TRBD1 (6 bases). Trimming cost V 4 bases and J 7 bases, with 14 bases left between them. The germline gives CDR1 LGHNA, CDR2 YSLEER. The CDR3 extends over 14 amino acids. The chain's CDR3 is CASSRGQQGNEQFF. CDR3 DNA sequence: TGCGCCAGCAGCCGAGGACAGCAGGGAAATGAGCAGTTCTTC.